This TCR beta chain is drawn from a study of blood T cell repertoires in COVID-19. Overall study context: Collection of acute and convalescent COVID-19 samples took place in the United States, Italy and Spain. T cells, B-cell-depleted T cells, or PBMCs supplied cDNA or gDNA.

Seattle enrolled patients during active infection and tracked them longitudinally. Authors' methods: Amplification with reference gene primers provided the estimates of nucleated cell counts. The assay was immunoSEQ multiplex PCR, and TCRdb's table has in-frame clones only and misses some. V and J calls and clone size come straight from that table; D and trimming were deduced from the DNA. Among fewer than 700,000 clones listed, roughly 89% were seen once. Sequences were obtained from peripheral blood. The TCR originated in a woman in her forties or fifties with COVID-19, enrolled during active disease.

DNA of the CDR3: TGTGCCAGCAGCGCCTCAGGGGCTACGGGTGAAAAACTGTTTTTT. Encoded protein: CASSASGATGEKLFF. The chain uses TRBV9 and TRBJ1-4, with D perhaps matching TRBD1 (6 bases). CDR3 length: 15 amino acids. CDR1 and CDR2 (germline): SGDLS, YYNGEE. V lost 3 bases and J 7 bases, leaving 16 bases between the germline ends.